This TCR beta chain was captured in a study of shared clonotypes between healthy human individuals. Trimming took off 4 bases at V and 4 bases at J, with 24 bases between the two ends. This CDR3 comprises 18 residues. Germline assignment: CDR1 SNHLY and CDR2 FYNNEI. The authors loaded 200 ng DNA, about 30,000 T cell genomes, into sorted-subset replicate PCRs. Some clones are missing from TCRdb's copy, which holds only in-frame ones; the method was immunoSEQ multiplex PCR. This table holds roughly 650,000 clones, approximately 97% found once. This clonotype was sampled from a woman under 40 in good health. This chain uses TRBV2 with TRBJ2-3; D possibly corresponds to TRBD1 (6 bases). The material sequenced was naive CD4+ T cells sorted from blood. As for subset: CD45RA+ positively selected. The DNA for the CDR3 is TGTGCCAGCAGTGTTTTGGCCCTGAGCCCAGGGGAAGCAGATACGCAGTATTTT. The encoded protein is CASSVLALSPGEADTQYF. Together with reference TRBV2 and TRBJ2-3, the CDR3 gives the full variable domain: EPEVTQTPSHQVTQMGQEVILRCVPISNHLYFYWYRQILGQKVEFLVSFYNNEISEKSEIFDDQFSVERPDGSNFTLKIRSTKLEDSAMYFCASSVLALSPGEADTQYFGPGTRLTVL.